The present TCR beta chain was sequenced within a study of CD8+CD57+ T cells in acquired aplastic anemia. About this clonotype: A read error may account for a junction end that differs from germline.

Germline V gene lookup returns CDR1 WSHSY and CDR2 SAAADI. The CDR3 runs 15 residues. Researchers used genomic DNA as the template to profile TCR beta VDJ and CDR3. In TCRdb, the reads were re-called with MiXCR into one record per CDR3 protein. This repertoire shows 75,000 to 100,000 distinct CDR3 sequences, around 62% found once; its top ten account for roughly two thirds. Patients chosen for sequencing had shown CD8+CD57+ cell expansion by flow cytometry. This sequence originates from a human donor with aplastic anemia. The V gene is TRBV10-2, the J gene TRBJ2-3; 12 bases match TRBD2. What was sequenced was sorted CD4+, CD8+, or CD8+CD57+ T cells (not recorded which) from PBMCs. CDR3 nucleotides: TGCGCCAGCACCCCGGGACTAGCGGGCACCGATACGCAGTATTTT. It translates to CASTPGLAGTDTQYF.